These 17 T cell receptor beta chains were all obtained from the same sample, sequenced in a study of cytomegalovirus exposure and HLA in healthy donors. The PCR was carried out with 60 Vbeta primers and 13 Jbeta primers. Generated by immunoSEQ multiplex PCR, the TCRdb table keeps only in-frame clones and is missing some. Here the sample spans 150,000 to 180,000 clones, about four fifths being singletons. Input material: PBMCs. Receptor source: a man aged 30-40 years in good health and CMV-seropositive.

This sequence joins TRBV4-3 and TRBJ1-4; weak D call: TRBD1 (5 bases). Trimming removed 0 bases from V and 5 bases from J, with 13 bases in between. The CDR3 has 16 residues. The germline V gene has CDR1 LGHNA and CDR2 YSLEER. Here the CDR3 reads CASSQDRVGGNEKLFF. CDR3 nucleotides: TGCGCCAGCAGCCAAGACCGGGTCGGGGGGAATGAAAAACTGTTTTTT.

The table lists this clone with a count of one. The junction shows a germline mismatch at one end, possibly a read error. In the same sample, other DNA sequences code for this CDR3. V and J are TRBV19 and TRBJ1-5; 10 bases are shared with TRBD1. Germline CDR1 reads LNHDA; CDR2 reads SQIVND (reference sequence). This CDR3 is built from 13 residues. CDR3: CASSGTGAQPQHF. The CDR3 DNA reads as TGCGCCAGTAGTGGGACAGGGGCTCAGCCCCAGCATTTT.

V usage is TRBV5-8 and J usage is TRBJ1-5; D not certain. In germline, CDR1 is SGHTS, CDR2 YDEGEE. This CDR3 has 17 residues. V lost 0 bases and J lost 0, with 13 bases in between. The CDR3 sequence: CASSLVYSPYSNQPQHF. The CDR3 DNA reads TGTGCCAGCAGCTTGGTTTACAGCCCTTATAGCAATCAGCCCCAGCATTTT.

CDR3 in amino acids: CASSWGGPNYGYTF. CDR3 DNA: TGCGCCAGCAGCTGGGGGGGACCCAACTATGGCTACACCTTC. The chain combines TRBV5-1 with TRBJ1-2, with a tentative D call TRBD1 (5 bases). CDR1 SGHRS and CDR2 YFSETQ come from the germline V gene. The V end was cut by 3 bases, the J end by 2 bases, with 11 bases between. This CDR3 spans 14 amino acids.

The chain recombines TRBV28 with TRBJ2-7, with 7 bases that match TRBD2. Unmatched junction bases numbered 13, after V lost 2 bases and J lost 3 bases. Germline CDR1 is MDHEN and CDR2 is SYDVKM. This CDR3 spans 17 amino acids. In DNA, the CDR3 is TGTGCCAGCAGTTTAAGAGTTGGGCTAGCGGATTTCTACGAGCAGTACTTC. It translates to CASSLRVGLADFYEQYF.

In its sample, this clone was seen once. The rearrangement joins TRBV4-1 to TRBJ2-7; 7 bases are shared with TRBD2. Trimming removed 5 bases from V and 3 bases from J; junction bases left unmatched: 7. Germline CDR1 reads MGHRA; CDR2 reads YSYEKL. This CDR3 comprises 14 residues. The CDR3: CASSAASGIYEQYF. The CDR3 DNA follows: TGCGCCAGCAGCGCGGCTAGCGGAATCTACGAGCAGTACTTC.

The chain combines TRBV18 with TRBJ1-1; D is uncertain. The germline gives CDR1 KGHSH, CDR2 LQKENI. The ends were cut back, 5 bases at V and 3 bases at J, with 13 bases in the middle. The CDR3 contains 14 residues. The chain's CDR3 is CASSTLEGDTEAFF. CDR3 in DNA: TGTGCCAGCTCAACCCTAGAGGGAGACACTGAAGCTTTCTTT.

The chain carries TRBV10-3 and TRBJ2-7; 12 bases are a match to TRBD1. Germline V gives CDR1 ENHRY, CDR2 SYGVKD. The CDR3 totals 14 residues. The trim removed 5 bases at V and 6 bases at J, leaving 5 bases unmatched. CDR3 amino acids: CAISTGTGGSEQYF. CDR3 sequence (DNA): TGTGCCATCAGTACTGGGACAGGGGGCAGCGAGCAGTACTTC.

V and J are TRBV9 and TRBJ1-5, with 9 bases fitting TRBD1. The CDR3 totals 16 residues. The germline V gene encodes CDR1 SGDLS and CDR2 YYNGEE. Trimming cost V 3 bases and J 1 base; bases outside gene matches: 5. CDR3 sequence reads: CASSEGTGRSNQPQHF. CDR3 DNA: TGTGCCAGCAGCGAGGGGACAGGGAGAAGCAATCAGCCCCAGCATTTT. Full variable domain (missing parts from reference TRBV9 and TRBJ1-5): DSGVTQTPKHLITATGQRVTLRCSPRSGDLSVYWYQQSLDQGLQFLIQYYNGEERAKGNILERFSAQQFPDLHSELNLSSLELGDSALYFCASSEGTGRSNQPQHFGDGTRLSIL.

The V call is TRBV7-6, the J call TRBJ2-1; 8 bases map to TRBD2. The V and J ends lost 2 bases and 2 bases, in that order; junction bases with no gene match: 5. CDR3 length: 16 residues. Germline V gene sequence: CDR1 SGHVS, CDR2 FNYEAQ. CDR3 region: CASSLRVAGTYNEQFF. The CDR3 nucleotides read TGTGCCAGCAGCTTAAGGGTAGCGGGAACCTACAATGAGCAGTTCTTC.

CDR3 loop: CASSPRGYGYTF. The CDR3 DNA sequence: TGTGCCAGCAGCCCCCGCGGCTATGGCTACACCTTC. This chain links TRBV5-8 with TRBJ1-2; D call uncertain. The V gene lost 4 bases and the J gene lost 4 bases, with 8 bases spanning the gap. The CDR3 sequence is 12 residues long. Germline lookup yields CDR1 SGHTS and CDR2 YDEGEE.

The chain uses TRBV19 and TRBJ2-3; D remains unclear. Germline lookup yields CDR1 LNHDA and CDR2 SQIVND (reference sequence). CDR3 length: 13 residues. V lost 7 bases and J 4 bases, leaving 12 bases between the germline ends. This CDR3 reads CASIPTNSDTQYF. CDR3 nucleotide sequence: TGTGCCAGTATCCCGACAAATTCAGATACGCAGTATTTT. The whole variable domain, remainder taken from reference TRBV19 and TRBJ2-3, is DGGITQSPKYLFRKEGQNVTLSCEQNLNHDAMYWYRQDPGQGLRLIYYSQIVNDFQKGDIAEGYSVSREKKESFPLTVTSAQKNPTAFYLCASIPTNSDTQYFGPGTRLTVL.

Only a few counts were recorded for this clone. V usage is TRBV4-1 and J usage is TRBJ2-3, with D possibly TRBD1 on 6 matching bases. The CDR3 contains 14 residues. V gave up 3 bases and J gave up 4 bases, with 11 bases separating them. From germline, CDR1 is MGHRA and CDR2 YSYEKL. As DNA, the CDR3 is TGCGCCAGCAGCCAGCAGCAGGGGCCAGATACGCAGTATTTT. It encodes CASSQQQGPDTQYF.

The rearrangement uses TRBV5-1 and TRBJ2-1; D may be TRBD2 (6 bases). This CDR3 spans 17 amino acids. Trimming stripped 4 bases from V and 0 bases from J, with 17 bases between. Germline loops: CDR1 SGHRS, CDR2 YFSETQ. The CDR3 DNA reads TGCGCCAGCAGCCCGACCGCAGGGACTTCCTCCTACAATGAGCAGTTCTTC. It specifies CASSPTAGTSSYNEQFF. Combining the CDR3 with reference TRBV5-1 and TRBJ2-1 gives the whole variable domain KAGVTQTPRYLIKTRGQQVTLSCSPISGHRSVSWYQQTPGQGLQFLFEYFSETQRNKGNFPGRFSGRQFSNSRSEMNVSTLELGDSALYLCASSPTAGTSSYNEQFFGPGTRLTVL.

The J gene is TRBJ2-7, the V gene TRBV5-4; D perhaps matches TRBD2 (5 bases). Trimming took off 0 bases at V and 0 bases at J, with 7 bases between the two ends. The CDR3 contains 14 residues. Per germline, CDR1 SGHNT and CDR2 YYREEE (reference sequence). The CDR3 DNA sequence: TGTGCCAGCAGCTTGGTAGCGAACTCCTACGAGCAGTACTTC. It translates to CASSLVANSYEQYF.

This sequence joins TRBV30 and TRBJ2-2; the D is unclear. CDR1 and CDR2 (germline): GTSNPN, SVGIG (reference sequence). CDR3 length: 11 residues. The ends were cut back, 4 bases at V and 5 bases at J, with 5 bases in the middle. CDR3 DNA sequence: TGTGCCTGGATGTATACCGGGGAGCTGTTTTTT. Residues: CAWMYTGELFF.

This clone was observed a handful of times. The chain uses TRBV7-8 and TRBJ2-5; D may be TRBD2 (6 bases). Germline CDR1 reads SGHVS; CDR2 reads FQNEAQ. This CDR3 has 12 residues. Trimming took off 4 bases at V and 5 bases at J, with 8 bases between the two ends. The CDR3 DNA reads TGTGCCAGCAGCTATCTAGCGGAGACCCAGTACTTC. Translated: CASSYLAETQYF.